Listed below are T cell receptor beta chains from one sample, sequenced in a study of OX40 agonist ivuxolimab in advanced cancers. Clones were sequenced by immunoSEQ multiplex PCR, and TCRdb holds only the in-frame ones, with some missing. The table shows about 60,000 clones, with roughly four fifths occurring only once. Specimen: CD4+ or CD8+ T cells sorted from blood, collected in a trial of the OX40 agonist ivuxolimab. These receptors were collected from an adult with an advanced solid tumor such as melanoma, head and neck, liver or kidney cancer. Each CDR3 is given with its conserved first and last residue. The D gene is left open where the match is weak. For some rows the clone size is stated as once, few or many, or as a class when expanded; others skip it.

>TRBD1|TRBJ2-6|TRBV6-4|-
TGTGCCAGCAGTGCCTTCTACAGGGGTGTGGGGGCCAACGTCCTGACTTTC
CASSAFYRGVGANVLTF
>TRBD1|TRBJ1-2|TRBV6-5|-
TGTGCCAGCAGTTACTCTACACAGGGGGCTGGCTATGGCTACACCTTC
CASSYSTQGAGYGYTF
>TRBD2|TRBJ2-7|TRBV11-3|-
TGTGCCAGCAGCCTAACTAGCGGATCCTACGAGCAGTACTTC
CASSLTSGSYEQYF
>-|TRBJ2-6|TRBV7-2|few
TGTGCCAGCATCCGGCCCTATGGGGCCAACGTCCTGACTTTC
CASIRPYGANVLTF
>-|TRBJ2-6|TRBV11-3|once
TGTGCCAGCAGCCAGGGCATCTCTGGGGCCAACGTCCTGACTTTC
CASSQGISGANVLTF
>-|TRBJ2-7|TRBV5-6|-
TGTGCCAGCAGCTTGGGGGCGCGTCGCGAGCAGTACTTC
CASSLGARREQYF
>-|TRBJ2-1|TRBV21-1|few
TGTGCCAGCAGCAAAGCGCTTTCAGCGGGAGGGCTATCACCGGATGAGCAGTTCTTC
CASSKALSAGGLSPDEQFF
>-|TRBJ2-1|TRBV5-6|few
TGTGCCAGCAACCCTAGGGTCTGGAGCGCCAACTACAATGAGCAGTTCTTC
CASNPRVWSANYNEQFF
>TRBD2|TRBJ2-1|TRBV18|once
TGTGCCAGCTCACCATCACTAGCGGGAGCCACCAATGAGCAGTTCTTC
CASSPSLAGATNEQFF
>-|TRBJ1-3|TRBV6-5|-
TGTGCCAGCAGTTCGCAATCTGGAAACACCATATATTTT
CASSSQSGNTIYF
>-|TRBJ1-5|TRBV6-5|-
TGTGCCAGCAGTTACACGGCTTATAGCAATCAGCCCCAGCATTTT
CASSYTAYSNQPQHF
>-|TRBJ2-1|TRBV7-6|-
TGTGCCAGCAGCTCTCCTCGTGGCGGGAACGATGAGCAGTTCTTC
CASSSPRGGNDEQFF
>-|TRBJ1-1|TRBV30|-
TGTGCCTGGAGTGTACTCGGAAGAGGGGTGAACACTGAAGCTTTCTTT
CAWSVLGRGVNTEAFF
>-|TRBJ2-1|TRBV11-2|-
TGTGCCAGCAGCTTAGTGGCAGGTCAGTACAATGAGCAGTTCTTC
CASSLVAGQYNEQFF
>-|TRBJ1-5|TRBV6-1|once
TGTGCCAGCAGGGAGGGACTGAACAATCAGCCCCAGCATTTT
CASREGLNNQPQHF
>TRBD1|TRBJ1-1|TRBV18|-
TGTGCCAGCGCGGGGACAGGGTCGTTTGCTGAAGCTTTCTTT
CASAGTGSFAEAFF
>-|TRBJ2-3|TRBV28|-
TGTGCCAGCAGGTCCAGCGCAAGCACAGATACGCAGTATTTT
CASRSSASTDTQYF
>-|TRBJ1-1|TRBV10-3|once
TGTGCCATCAGTGTCAGCCATACGAACACTGAAGCTTTCTTT
CAISVSHTNTEAFF
>-|TRBJ1-1|TRBV4-1|-
TGCGCCAGCAGCCAAGGCACGGCCGTCAATATTAACACTGAAGCTTTCTTT
CASSQGTAVNINTEAFF
>-|TRBJ2-1|TRBV19|-
TGTGCCAGTAGTATGTCAGGGAGTAACAATGAGCAGTTCTTC
CASSMSGSNNEQFF
>TRBD1|TRBJ1-1|TRBV4-1|-
TGCGCCAGCAGCCAAGTCCCCGTTAACAGGGGATTGAACACTGAAGCTTTCTTT
CASSQVPVNRGLNTEAFF
>-|TRBJ2-7|TRBV7-6|-
TGTGCCAGCAGCTTCCAGCAGGGTCGCGACGAGCAGTACTTC
CASSFQQGRDEQYF
>TRBD1|TRBJ2-2|TRBV5-1|-
TGCGCCAGCAGCTTAACCGGGACAGTCGACACCGGGGAGCTGTTTTTT
CASSLTGTVDTGELFF